Following are 22 T cell receptor beta chains from one sample sequenced in a study of blood T cell repertoires in COVID-19. Profiled with immunoSEQ multiplex PCR; TCRdb holds only in-frame clones, not every one. The sample lists 300,000 to 350,000 clones; roughly nine tenths were seen once. Specimen: PBMCs or T cells enriched from blood (not recorded which). The receptors come from a woman in her 30s who had recovered from COVID-19.

This chain links TRBV2 with TRBJ1-1; 11 bases map to TRBD1. This CDR3 region has 14 residues. V lost 5 bases, J lost 10 bases, and 9 bases stayed unmatched. Looked up from germline, CDR1 is SNHLY and CDR2 is FYNNEI. For the CDR3, the DNA is TGTGCCAGCAGTCCCGGACAGGGGGCCTATCGAGCTTTCTTT. Its translation is CASSPGQGAYRAFF.

The chain links TRBV28 to TRBJ2-5; unclear D gene. Germline lookup yields CDR1 MDHEN and CDR2 SYDVKM. The CDR3 loop spans 13 amino acids. With 6 bases removed from V and 1 base from J, the gap between germline ends came to 9 bases. CDR3 in amino acids: CASRTGFQETQYF. DNA of the CDR3: TGTGCCAGCAGGACTGGATTCCAAGAGACCCAGTACTTC.

The chain couples TRBV27 to TRBJ2-3, with 12 positions matching TRBD2. From germline, CDR1 is MNHEY and CDR2 SMNVEV (reference sequence). This CDR3 is built from 22 residues. J was trimmed by 2 bases and V by 3 bases; bases with no gene match: 21. In nucleotides, the CDR3 is TGTGCCAGCAGTTTCCAGGGACGGATGCTAGCGGGGGGGCTCACAGTCACAGATACGCAGTATTTT. It specifies CASSFQGRMLAGGLTVTDTQYF.

The V and J genes are TRBV11-2 and TRBJ1-3; D unresolved. CDR3 length equals 15 residues. Per the germline V gene, CDR1 is SGHAT and CDR2 is FQNNGV. V lost 5 bases, J lost 8 bases, and 19 bases lay in between. In DNA form, the CDR3 reads TGTGCCAGCAGCCCCCCTGAGGCCAGGAGGGACACCATATATTTT. Translated, it gives CASSPPEARRDTIYF.

This chain uses TRBV12-5 with TRBJ2-3; the D is unclear. CDR1 LGHNT and CDR2 FRNRAP come from the germline V gene. V shed 8 bases and J shed 0 bases, with 9 bases lying between them. The CDR3 has 13 residues. CDR3: CASRDKSTDTQYF. The CDR3 DNA reads as TGTGCTAGTCGAGACAAGAGCACAGATACGCAGTATTTT. Combining the CDR3 with reference TRBV12-5 and TRBJ2-3 gives the whole variable domain DARVTQTPRHKVTEMGQEVTMRCQPILGHNTVFWYRQTMMQGLELLAYFRNRAPLDDSGMPKDRFSAEMPDATLATLKIQPSEPRDSAVYFCASRDKSTDTQYFGPGTRLTVL.

The CDR3 is CASGAGSTDTQYF. The CDR3 nucleotides are TGTGCCAGCGGGGCAGGTAGCACAGATACGCAGTATTTT. V and J are TRBV28 and TRBJ2-3, with a weak D call TRBD1 (5 bases). The germline CDR1 and CDR2 sequences are MDHEN and SYDVKM. The CDR3 extends over 13 amino acids. V was trimmed by 8 bases and J by 0 bases, leaving 9 bases between them.

This chain links TRBV27 with TRBJ1-1; 8 bases are shared with TRBD1. Germline values: CDR1 MNHEY, CDR2 SMNVEV (reference sequence). The CDR3 has 14 amino acids. V shed 2 bases, J shed 4 bases, and the junction held 3 bases outside the gene matches. Here the CDR3 DNA reads TGTGCCAGCAGTTTAACTACAGGGGGCACTGAAGCTTTCTTT. Amino acid sequence: CASSLTTGGTEAFF.

This chain uses TRBV6-2 or TRBV6-3 with TRBJ1-5, with TRBD1 matching over 9 bases. The length of the CDR3 is 13 residues. Germline CDR1 is MNHEY and CDR2 is SVGEGT. V gave up 5 bases and J gave up 5 bases; unmatched junction bases: 1. The CDR3 nucleotides are TGTGCCAGCAGTCGGACAGGGGATCAGCCCCAGCATTTT. Its translation is CASSRTGDQPQHF.

The chain couples TRBV5-6 to TRBJ2-7, with TRBD1 matching over 8 bases. V gave up 2 bases and J gave up 1 base; unmatched junction bases: 2. CDR1 is SGHDT, CDR2 YYEEEE, per germline. This CDR3 has 14 amino acids. In DNA form, the CDR3 reads TGTGCCAGCAGCTTCTACAGGGGGTCCTACGAGCAGTACTTC. Translated: CASSFYRGSYEQYF.

V is TRBV28 and J is TRBJ2-2; 7 bases are shared with TRBD1. The ends lost 7 bases at V and 2 bases at J; junction bases unmatched: 10. The V gene's germline CDR1 is MDHEN and CDR2 SYDVKM. There are 16 residues in the CDR3. This CDR3 is CASIDVDRDNTGELFF. For the CDR3, the DNA is TGTGCCAGCATCGATGTAGACAGGGATAACACCGGGGAGCTGTTTTTT. The whole variable domain, remainder taken from reference TRBV28 and TRBJ2-2, is DVKVTQSSRYLVKRTGEKVFLECVQDMDHENMFWYRQDPGLGLRLIYFSYDVKMKEKGDIPEGYSVSREKKERFSLILESASTNQTSMYLCASIDVDRDNTGELFFGEGSRLTVL.

The V and J genes are TRBV11-2 and TRBJ1-2; D uncertain. The CDR3 has 15 amino acids. Trimming cost V 1 base and J 3 bases, with 12 bases left between them. Germline V gene sequence: CDR1 SGHAT, CDR2 FQNNGV. As DNA, the CDR3 is TGTGCCAGCAGCTTAGGGTCTCGGGGTCACTATGGCTACACCTTC. The encoded protein is CASSLGSRGHYGYTF.

This sequence joins TRBV24-1 and TRBJ2-7; a possible D gene is TRBD1 (6 bases). Trimming left V 5 bases short and J 5 bases short, with 12 bases between. The CDR3 runs to 13 residues. The germline V gene encodes CDR1 KGHDR and CDR2 SFDVKD. This chain's CDR3 is CATSVGATNEQYF. The CDR3 DNA reads as TGTGCCACCAGTGTGGGGGCGACGAACGAGCAGTACTTC.

The J gene is TRBJ1-6, the V gene TRBV10-3; 7 bases line up with TRBD1. The germline gives CDR1 ENHRY, CDR2 SYGVKD. The J segment lost 7 bases and the V segment lost 11 bases, leaving 11 bases of the junction unmatched. This CDR3 is 14 amino acids long. The chain's CDR3 is CAASPGTENSPLHF. CDR3 sequence (DNA): TGTGCCGCAAGCCCCGGGACAGAAAATTCACCCCTCCACTTT.

CDR3 in DNA: TGCGCCAGCAGAAGAACAGGGGTAGCGACTAATGAAAAACTGTTTTTT. It codes for CASRRTGVATNEKLFF. V usage is TRBV23-1 and J usage is TRBJ1-4, with TRBD1 identical over 7 bases. TRBV23-1 is placed among ORFs of uncertain function. Trimming took 6 bases from V and 2 from J; bases not matched to a gene: 9. CDR3 length: 16 residues.

This clone appeared a few times. The chain links TRBV27 to TRBJ2-7; 7 bases are a match to TRBD1. CDR1 and CDR2 from the germline V gene are MNHEY and SMNVEV (reference sequence). The junction had 5 bases not matched to a gene; V was cut back by 2 bases and J by 1 base. The length of the CDR3 is 15 residues. The CDR3 region has the DNA TGTGCCAGCAGTTTACAGGGGGTTGGTTCCTACGAGCAGTACTTC. Amino acid sequence: CASSLQGVGSYEQYF.

The genes are TRBV5-1 and TRBJ2-1; D gene unclear. The CDR3 is 13 amino acids. V was clipped by 4 bases and J by 8 bases, with 13 bases between them. CDR1 is SGHRS, CDR2 YFSETQ, per germline. The CDR3 nucleotides read TGCGCCAGCAGCCCTAGACCGTTGGATGAGCAGTTCTTC. The encoded protein is CASSPRPLDEQFF. Full variable domain (outside the CDR3, taken from reference TRBV5-1 and TRBJ2-1): KAGVTQTPRYLIKTRGQQVTLSCSPISGHRSVSWYQQTPGQGLQFLFEYFSETQRNKGNFPGRFSGRQFSNSRSEMNVSTLELGDSALYLCASSPRPLDEQFFGPGTRLTVL.

The chain joins TRBV24-1 to TRBJ2-7, with TRBD1 matching 8 bases. After removal of 6 bases from V and 7 bases from J, the junction contained 7 bases not matched to a gene. This CDR3 has 13 amino acids. In germline, CDR1 is KGHDR, CDR2 SFDVKD. The CDR3 sequence: CATSTGQGQEQYF. The CDR3 nucleotides are TGTGCCACCAGTACCGGACAGGGTCAAGAGCAGTACTTC.

This chain links TRBV6-4 with TRBJ1-1; D unclear. Germline V lookup: CDR1 MRHNA, CDR2 SNTAGT. The CDR3 has 15 residues. Trimming removed 10 bases at V and 0 bases at J, with 18 bases between. The CDR3 sequence: CATPILDNMNTEAFF. The CDR3 DNA follows: TGTGCCACCCCCATACTAGACAACATGAACACTGAAGCTTTCTTT.

The rearrangement uses TRBV29-1 and TRBJ2-1; TRBD2 agrees at 8 bases. Germline CDR1 and CDR2: SQVTM and ANQGSEA. Trimming at V came to 3 bases and at J to 5 bases, leaving 6 bases not matched to a gene. The length of the CDR3 is 14 residues. CDR3 protein: CSVDVLAANNEQFF. The CDR3 nucleotides are TGCAGCGTTGATGTACTAGCGGCCAACAATGAGCAGTTCTTC.

The J gene is TRBJ1-6, the V gene TRBV4-1; possible D gene TRBD1, 6 bases. The CDR3 is 18 amino acids. CDR1 MGHRA and CDR2 YSYEKL come from the germline V gene. V was cut by 1 base and J by 5 bases, with 18 bases left in between. The DNA for the CDR3 is TGCGCCAGCAGCCAAGTTGGGACGGGGGGCCATAATAATTCACCCCTCCACTTT. Protein product: CASSQVGTGGHNNSPLHF.

The chain recombines TRBV4-3 with TRBJ2-1; weak D call: TRBD2 (6 bases). Germline V gene data show CDR1 as LGHNA and CDR2 as YSLEER. Trimming shortened V by 0 bases and J by 9 bases, and 21 bases separated the two germline ends. The CDR3 has 17 amino acids. In DNA form, the CDR3 reads TGCGCCAGCAGCCAAGAGAGTCTCTTTGGCGGGACCGGTGAGCAGTTCTTC. Its protein is CASSQESLFGGTGEQFF.

V usage is TRBV21-1 and J usage is TRBJ1-4; TRBD1, the table's D call, was not compared with the DNA. TRBV21-1 corresponds to a pseudogene. This CDR3 contains 16 residues. Here the CDR3 reads CASSKSPGPADEKLFF. CDR3 coding DNA: TGTGCCAGCAGCAAATCCCCAGGGCCGGCGGATGAAAAACTGTTTTTT.